This T cell receptor (beta chain) was identified in a study of vaccination and CD4 T cells after COVID-19 (dated by TCRdb to between 2021 and 2024). The study in broad terms: Convalescent patients had a positive SARS-CoV-2 result on nasal swab PCR, and of these patients, several had mild disease and one had severe disease. Six males and four females were included in the convalescent cohort, with two Hispanic individuals, seven Caucasians, two Asians and one multiracial person represented. In control cultures, a CEFX viral epitope pool was used as positive control, an HIV-1 Nef peptide pool was used as negative control, or no peptide was added. Culture stimuli were overlapping spike peptide pools from SARS-CoV-2 and from the common cold coronaviruses HCoV-NL63, HCoV-OC43 and HCoV-229E. Post-COVID blood samples were collected from convalescent patients a median of roughly 100 days after diagnosis, with a range of about 30 to 180 days. Each participant got two doses of either the Pfizer-BioNTech BNT162b2 vaccine (n=8) or the Moderna mRNA-1273 vaccine (n=2). Post-vaccine blood samples were collected a median of about 72 days after the second vaccine dose, ranging from roughly 12 to 250 days. In approximately eleven COVID-19 convalescent patients and several infection-naive healthy vaccine recipients, the spike-specific CD4+ TCR repertoire before mRNA vaccination was compared with the repertoire after mRNA vaccination. The full study reports these points: Among convalescent patients, a median about 86% of the SARS-CoV-2-reactive clones seen after vaccination appeared only after vaccination, which suggests priming specific to the vaccine. An increase in the median number of SARS-CoV-2-reactive clonotypes from 20 to 25 after infection to roughly 39 after vaccination was observed, but the change was not found to be significant. Relatively few convalescent patients were included in the study, and early timepoints after natural infection were not analyzed. Of the vaccine-specific clones found in convalescent patients, nearly all (304 of 307) were mono-reactive for SARS-CoV-2 spike instead of being cross-reactive with common cold coronaviruses.

The treatment or condition label corresponds to: approximately 9-day PBMC culture with coronavirus spike peptide pools or control peptides (ViraFEST assay). The ViraFEST assay, used in the study, expanded antigen-specific T cells with peptide pools and then identified the expanded clonotypes through TCR sequencing. The positive SARS-CoV-2 PCR tests of the convalescent patients were dated from March to December 2020, before the Alpha, Beta and Delta variants emerged in the United States. PBMCs were cultured at about 2 million per well in IMDM supplemented with roughly 5% human AB serum and about 9.5 IU/ml IL-2, with approximately 11 ug/ml peptide pools added. Half of the culture medium was replaced with fresh IL-2-containing medium on days 3 and 7. Once the cells had been in culture for around ten days, the EasySep CD4+ T cell isolation kit was used to isolate CD4+ T cells by negative selection. Ficoll-Paque Plus gradient centrifugation was used to isolate PBMCs from whole blood, and the isolated PBMCs were then either used fresh or cryopreserved at -140C. Triplicate wells were generally used for each culture condition.

To prepare the library, PCR was applied. TCR sequencing of DNA from cultured CD4+ T cells used the Oncomine TCR Beta short-read assay at the Johns Hopkins FTIC core. The QIAamp micro DNA kit was used to extract genomic DNA from the cultured CD4+ T cells. Oncomine TCR Beta libraries from cultured CD4+ T cells were pooled using unique dual indexes and sequenced on an Illumina iSeq 100. The published analysis was carried out like this. Non-productive sequences were filtered out, and CDR3s that did not start with C, did not end with F or W, or were shorter than 7 amino acids were discarded. The MANAFEST web application identified antigen-specific clonotypes by comparing peptide-stimulated wells against reference wells and other culture wells. For a clone to be called positive, the clone needed an FDR below 0.05, an odds ratio above 5, and a productive frequency above 0.1% in at least two of three replicate wells. A clonotype counted as cross-reactive if it showed significant expansion both in the SARS-CoV-2 spike wells and in at least one common cold coronavirus spike condition. CDR3 homology was assessed with Levenshtein distances (stringdist) and unrooted phylogenetic trees (ape) in R version 3.6.1. TCRdb reprocessing: public reads trimmed at Q25 with fastp, clones called with MiXCR, in-frame beta chains kept. Every entry covers one CDR3 protein and lists the most common genes and DNA from its rows. The V and J calls shown here were made by TCRdb, not taken from the authors' results. The sample contains 15,000 to 20,000 distinct CDR3 sequences, 55% to 70% of them found a single time. The biggest ten clones account for 6% to 9.5% of the sample.

From its cysteine to its phenylalanine, the CDR3 spans 18 amino acids. Solely the CDR3 DNA is kept, with 54 bases framed from the first base. For this chain, trimming is 4 bases at the V end and 7 bases at the J end, and the number of junction bases without a gene match is 19. Per the germline V gene (reference sequence), SGHNT is the CDR1 and YYREEE is the CDR2. About this clonotype itself: The clone's antigen remains unknown. No much larger clonotype is one base removed from it; base qualities were not supplied.

This TCR was recovered from a human donor who had recovered from COVID-19. The chain joins TRBV5-4 to TRBJ2-1; 8 junctional bases match TRBD2. The sequenced material came from CD4+ T cells from blood, cultured in vitro. For the CDR3, the sequence is CASSQFLAGWGRGNEQFF. The DNA sequence is TGTGCCAGCAGCCAGTTTTTAGCGGGATGGGGTAGAGGAAATGAGCAGTTCTTC.